Given below is one T cell receptor (beta chain) in context. Its target is unknown. The study ran its PCR with 60 Vbeta and 13 Jbeta primers. Method: immunoSEQ multiplex PCR; TCRdb's copy keeps in-frame clones and lacks some. The sample holds 90,000 to 130,000 clones. This specimen belongs to a study of cytomegalovirus exposure and HLA in healthy donors. Broader study findings: For TCR beta chains, V- and J-gene trimming was later linked to a missense DCLRE1C variant. Specificity of a few CMV-associated chains for CMV antigens was verified in vitro.

Germline V gene lookup returns CDR1 WSHSY and CDR2 SAAADI. The CDR3 is 15 amino acids. J lost 2 bases, V lost 10 bases, and 10 bases had no gene match. This clonotype was obtained from a man aged 35 to 55 in good health and CMV-seropositive. This rearrangement joins TRBV10-2 to TRBJ2-1; 8 bases align to TRBD2. Specimen: PBMCs. The CDR3 region has the DNA TGCGCCACCAACCCCAGGCGGGAGGCCTACAATGAGCAGTTCTTC. It codes for CATNPRREAYNEQFF.